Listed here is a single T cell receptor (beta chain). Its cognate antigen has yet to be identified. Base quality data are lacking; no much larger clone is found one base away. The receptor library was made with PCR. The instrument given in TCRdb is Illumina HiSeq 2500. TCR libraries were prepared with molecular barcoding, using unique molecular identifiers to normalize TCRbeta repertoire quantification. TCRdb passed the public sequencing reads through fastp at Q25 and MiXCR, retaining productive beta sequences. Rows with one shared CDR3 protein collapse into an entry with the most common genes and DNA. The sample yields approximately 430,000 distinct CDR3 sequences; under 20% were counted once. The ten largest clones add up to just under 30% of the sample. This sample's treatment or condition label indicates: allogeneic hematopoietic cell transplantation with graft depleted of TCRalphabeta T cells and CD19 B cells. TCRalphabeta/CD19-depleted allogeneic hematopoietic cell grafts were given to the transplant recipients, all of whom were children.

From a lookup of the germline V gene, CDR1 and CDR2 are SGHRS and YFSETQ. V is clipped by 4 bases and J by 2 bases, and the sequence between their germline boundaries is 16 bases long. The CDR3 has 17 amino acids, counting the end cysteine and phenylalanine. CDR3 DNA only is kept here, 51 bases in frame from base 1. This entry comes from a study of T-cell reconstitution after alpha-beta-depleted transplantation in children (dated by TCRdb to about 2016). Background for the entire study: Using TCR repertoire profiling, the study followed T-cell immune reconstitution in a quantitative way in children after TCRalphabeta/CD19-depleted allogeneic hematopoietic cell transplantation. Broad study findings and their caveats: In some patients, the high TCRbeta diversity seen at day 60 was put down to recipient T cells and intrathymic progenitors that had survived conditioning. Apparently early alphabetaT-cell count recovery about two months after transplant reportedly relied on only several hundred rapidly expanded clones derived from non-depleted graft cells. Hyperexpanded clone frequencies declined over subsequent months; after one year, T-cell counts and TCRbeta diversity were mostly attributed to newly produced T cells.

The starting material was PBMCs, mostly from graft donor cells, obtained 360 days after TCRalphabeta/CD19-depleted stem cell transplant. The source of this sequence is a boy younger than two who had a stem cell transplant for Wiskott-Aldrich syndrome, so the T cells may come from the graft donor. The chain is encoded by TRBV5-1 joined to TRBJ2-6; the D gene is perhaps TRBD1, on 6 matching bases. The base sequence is TGCGCCAGCAGCCCACAGGGTGGGAAAGCTGGGGCCAACGTCCTGACTTTC. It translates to CASSPQGGKAGANVLTF.